The entry that follows covers one TCR beta chain sequence. It has no known antigen specificity. Nothing much larger sits one base from this clone, and base qualities are not available. This sample includes further DNA sequences coding for the same CDR3. TCRbeta CDR3 regions were amplified from genomic DNA using the immunoSEQ Assay, a bias-controlled multiplex PCR. Per the original workflow: The number of nucleated cells in each sample was estimated by amplification of reference gene primers within the assay. Sequence reads were collapsed and filtered to measure the absolute abundance of every unique TCRbeta CDR3 rearrangement. Productive Simpson clonality was computed per sample as the square root of Simpson's diversity index over productive rearrangements. Imported from immuneACCESS, the table was reduced by TCRdb to in-frame sequences with V and J called. These copies leave out some clones; in studies compared against another copy, an unresolved V gene accounts for under half, and the cause of the remainder is not known. V and J calls and clone size come straight from that table; D and trimming were deduced from the DNA. The sample table records 200,000 to 300,000 clones; 70% to 90% of these occur just once. About 2.1% of the sample is taken by the ten largest.

The collaborating institutions used their own protocols to collect whole blood in K2EDTA tubes. For TCRbeta analysis, collaborators shipped samples in one of three forms: frozen whole blood, isolated PBMCs, or DNA extracted from either of those sample types. These data originate in a study of blood T cell repertoires in COVID-19 (dated by TCRdb to about 2020). Background on the whole study: The collaborator samples originated in the United States, Italy and Spain and spanned the acute and convalescent phases of COVID-19. The material from the prospective study consisted of cDNA or gDNA derived from T cells, B-cell-depleted T cells, or PBMCs. Deeply sampled blood TCRbeta repertoires from subjects exposed to, actively infected with, or recovered from COVID-19 were included in the dataset. The repertoires were made available in a free public database intended to serve as a resource for research on the immune response to SARS-CoV-2. The samples were drawn from the first 160 participants of the ongoing ImmuneRACE study and from 1,200 or so subjects provided by 6 global collaborators. The sample metadata nearly always contained a de-identified subject ID, COVID-19 status, age in years and sex. Where available, HLA class I and class II types were taken from metadata supplied by the sample provider and were not determined by assay-based typing. The investigation overall reported the following: Clinical and demographic metadata were provided uncurated, with the amount varying by source and participant.

The CDR3 covers 11 residues, taking in both the cysteine and the phenylalanine. Of the read, only the CDR3 DNA is kept; its 33 bases are in frame from base 1. CDR1 and CDR2 are read off the germline V gene as SNHLY and FYNNEI. V gives up 5 bases and J gives up 4 bases, and the segment between their germline ends measures 6 bases. The TCR originated in a woman aged 50 to 60 with acute or convalescent COVID-19. The V and J segments used are TRBV2 and TRBJ2-7, with no confident D gene call. Sequencing was done on a sample of peripheral blood. The DNA sequence follows: TGTGCCAGCAGTTTACTGTACGAGCAGTACTTC. This gives the protein CASSLLYEQYF.